These 30 T cell receptor beta chains were sequenced from one sample in a study of blood T cells in healthy people across ages. A second PCR of roughly 7 to 11 cycles used a sample-barcoded 5' primer and a J-beta primer mix. TCRdb re-called the 5' RACE reads with MiXCR, one entry per CDR3 protein. The sample lists 720,000 or so distinct CDR3 sequences, roughly two fifths occurring once. Sample: blood. The receptors come from an elderly man in good health.

This chain links TRBV11-3 with TRBJ2-3; D remains unclear. Germline V gives CDR1 SGHNT, CDR2 YENEEA. The CDR3 runs 12 residues. Between the trimmed V and J ends, which lost 8 bases and 4 bases, there was a span of 10 bases. CDR3 in DNA: TGTGCCAGCTCTGCCCACCCAGATACGCAGTATTTT. It specifies CASSAHPDTQYF.

For this clonotype: A clone one base away is much larger, so this may be a read error. The chain employs TRBV20-1 and TRBJ2-5, with D perhaps assigned TRBD1 or TRBD2 (6 bases each). The germline V gene encodes CDR1 DFQATT and CDR2 SNEGSKA (reference sequence). This CDR3 has 12 residues. The CDR3 sequence: CRARGDLETQYF. The DNA of the CDR3 is TGCAGGGCTAGGGGGGATCTGGAGACCCAGTACTTC.

This clonotype was counted only a few times. V is TRBV20-1 and J is TRBJ2-1, with D unclear. V gave up 7 bases and J gave up 6 bases, with 7 bases separating them. This CDR3 comprises 10 residues. The germline gives CDR1 DFQATT, CDR2 SNEGSKA (reference sequence). CDR3 amino acids: CSGGFNEQFF. CDR3 nucleotides: TGCAGTGGGGGATTCAATGAGCAGTTCTTC.

This clonotype has just a few counts. The chain uses TRBV7-3 and TRBJ1-2; no clear D. Germline CDR1 and CDR2: SGHTA and FQGTGA. This CDR3 comprises 13 residues. V dropped 5 bases and J dropped 6 bases, with 13 bases sitting between them. The CDR3 region has the DNA TGTGCCAGCAGCCCGGTGGGTGGAAATGGCTACACCTTC. Residues: CASSPVGGNGYTF.

The chain uses TRBV12-3 or TRBV12-4 and TRBJ2-4, with 15 bases identical to TRBD2. V lost 4 bases to trimming and J lost 1 base; unmatched junction nucleotides: 2. The CDR3 consists of 17 residues. For the CDR3, the DNA is TGTGCCAGCAGTTCAGGGACTAGCGGGAGGGCCAAAAACATTCAGTACTTC. Translation gives CASSSGTSGRAKNIQYF.

V and J are TRBV6-1 and TRBJ2-1; D might be TRBD2 (6 bases). Deletions cut 5 bases from V and 11 bases from J, with 28 bases between. The CDR3 sequence is 17 residues long. Germline-derived CDR1 and CDR2 are MNHNS and SASEGT. CDR3 amino acids: CASSNRGASTRRTQQFF. CDR3 DNA sequence: TGTGCCAGCAGTAATCGCGGCGCCTCGACTAGGAGGACGCAGCAGTTCTTC.

The genes are TRBV5-1 and TRBJ1-1, with TRBD1 as a possible D gene (5 bases). Germline V gene sequence: CDR1 SGHRS, CDR2 YFSETQ. V lost 0 bases to trimming and J lost 6 bases, with 12 bases between them. This CDR3 has 14 residues. The CDR3 coding sequence is TGCGCCAGCAGCTTGGGCAGGGCGGAAGCTGAAGCTTTCTTT. Translating it yields CASSLGRAEAEAFF.

The chain links TRBV18 to TRBJ2-1; 12 bases fit TRBD2. With V trimmed by 3 bases and J by 6 bases, 3 bases remained unmatched. This CDR3 contains 15 residues. Germline V gene data show CDR1 as KGHSH and CDR2 as LQKENI. CDR3: CASSPRTSGANEQFF. The CDR3 region has the DNA TGTGCCAGCTCACCTAGGACTAGCGGGGCCAATGAGCAGTTCTTC.

This clonotype was counted a few times. The chain uses TRBV28 and TRBJ2-1; D gene ambiguous. The germline V and J ends were trimmed by 8 bases and 6 bases, with 14 bases remaining between them. In germline, CDR1 is MDHEN, CDR2 SYDVKM. The CDR3 has 13 residues. CDR3 amino acids: CASGLVMPNEQFF. The CDR3 nucleotides are TGTGCCAGCGGGCTAGTCATGCCCAATGAGCAGTTCTTC.

This clonotype was seen repeatedly, ten times or more. This chain uses TRBV18 with TRBJ2-4; tentative D call: TRBD2 (6 bases). V gave up 6 bases and J gave up 8 bases, with 11 bases separating them. The germline V gene encodes CDR1 KGHSH and CDR2 LQKENI. There are 12 residues in the CDR3. The CDR3 bases are TGTGCCAGCTCCCCGTCGGGGGACATTCAGTACTTC. Amino acid sequence: CASSPSGDIQYF.

The chain uses TRBV7-2 and TRBJ2-1; D is perhaps TRBD2 (6 bases). This CDR3 has 14 residues. Germline V gene sequence: CDR1 SGHTA, CDR2 FQGNSA. Trimming shortened V by 10 bases and J by 5 bases, and 18 bases separated the two germline ends. For the CDR3, the DNA is TGTGCCACCGGCCGGGACGGACTAAACAATGAGCAGTTCTTC. Its translation: CATGRDGLNNEQFF.

The chain employs TRBV10-2 and TRBJ2-7; D unclear. Deletions cut 0 bases from V and 0 bases from J, with 3 bases between. The CDR3 loop spans 13 amino acids. Germline lookup yields CDR1 WSHSY and CDR2 SAAADI. The CDR3 nucleotides are TGCGCCAGCAGTGAGTCCAGCTCCTACGAGCAGTACTTC. Translating it yields CASSESSSYEQYF.

This clonotype occurred a few times. The genes are TRBV6-1 and TRBJ2-4, with TRBD2 identical over 9 bases. The last part of the DNA fits TRBJ2-7 better; the J call may be wrong. CDR1 and CDR2 from the germline V gene are MNHNS and SASEGT. This CDR3 region has 15 residues. CDR3 sequence reads: CASNPAGLALYEQYF. The DNA of the CDR3 is TGTGCCAGCAATCCGGCTGGACTAGCGTTGTACGAGCAGTACTTC.

This clonotype was picked up many times. The chain carries TRBV7-9 and TRBJ2-3, with 7 nucleotides matching TRBD2. After removal of 1 base from V and 4 bases from J, the junction contained 5 bases not matched to a gene. Germline CDR1 is SEHNR and CDR2 is FQNEAQ (reference sequence). The CDR3 runs to 15 residues. CDR3 DNA: TGTGCCAGCAGCTTAGGTACTAGCGCCTCAGATACGCAGTATTTT. Translated: CASSLGTSASDTQYF.

The rearrangement joins TRBV29-1 to TRBJ1-1; TRBD1 might be the D (6 bases). This CDR3 spans 13 amino acids. CDR1 and CDR2 from the germline V gene are SQVTM and ANQGSEA. V was trimmed by 8 bases and J by 3 bases, leaving 16 bases between them. In DNA form, the CDR3 reads TGCAGCACATACAGGGTGGTGTACACTGAAGCTTTCTTT. Its protein product is CSTYRVVYTEAFF.

This clonotype was recorded a few times. V gene TRBV20-1 combines with J gene TRBJ1-2; no reliable D call. V was pared by 1 base and J by 8 bases, with 14 bases between. The CDR3 has 13 residues. From germline, CDR1 is DFQATT and CDR2 SNEGSKA (reference sequence). For the CDR3, the DNA is TGCAGTGCTAGAGCCTCGGGGAACGTAGGCTACACCTTC. Its protein product is CSARASGNVGYTF.

At least ten counts were recorded for this clonotype. The rearrangement joins TRBV6-1 to TRBJ2-7; D is possibly TRBD1 (6 bases). The CDR3 is 11 amino acids. With 7 bases removed from V and 5 bases from J, the gap between germline ends came to 9 bases. Germline V gene lookup returns CDR1 MNHNS and CDR2 SASEGT. The CDR3 loop reads CASTEGDEQYF. As DNA, the CDR3 is TGTGCCAGCACCGAGGGGGACGAGCAGTACTTC.

This clonotype was seen ten or more times. CDR3 region: CASSQDSGFRETQYF. In nucleotides, the CDR3 is TGCGCCAGCAGCCAAGATTCGGGGTTTAGAGAGACCCAGTACTTC. V and J are TRBV4-3 and TRBJ2-5; D is possibly TRBD2 (5 bases). This CDR3 comprises 15 residues. CDR1 and CDR2 from the germline V gene are LGHNA and YSLEER. The V end lost 0 bases, the J end lost 4 bases, and 12 bases lay between the germline ends.

This sequence joins TRBV20-1 and TRBJ2-1; the D call may be TRBD1 or TRBD2 (5 bases each). Trimming left V 1 base short and J 8 bases short, with 18 bases between. CDR3 size: 15 residues. The germline CDR1 and CDR2 sequences are DFQATT and SNEGSKA (reference sequence). CDR3 in amino acids: CSARGGRAGRYEQFF. In nucleotides, the CDR3 is TGCAGTGCTAGAGGAGGCAGGGCGGGTCGGTATGAGCAGTTCTTC.

This clonotype was seen at least ten times. The chain recombines TRBV6-2 or TRBV6-3 with TRBJ2-7; the D is unclear. This CDR3 spans 12 amino acids. V lost 8 bases to trimming and J lost 7 bases, with 15 bases between them. Germline V CDR1 and CDR2: MNHEY, SVGEGT. CDR3 amino acids: CASAVGLGEQYF. The DNA for the CDR3 is TGTGCCAGCGCGGTGGGCCTTGGGGAGCAGTACTTC.

There are a few counts of this clonotype. This chain joins TRBV11-3 and TRBJ2-3, with 11 bases lining up with TRBD2. V shed 3 bases, J shed 4 bases, and the junction held 6 bases outside the gene matches. The CDR3 spans 16 residues. Germline assignment: CDR1 SGHNT and CDR2 YENEEA. CDR3 coding DNA: TGTGCCAGCAGCTTCTCTAGCGGGGGGTCCCCAGATACGCAGTATTTT. It codes for CASSFSSGGSPDTQYF.

There are a few counts of this clonotype. The rearrangement uses TRBV27 and TRBJ2-3, with 9 bases aligning to TRBD1. Germline values: CDR1 MNHEY, CDR2 SMNVEV (reference sequence). Trimming removed 2 bases from V and 4 bases from J; junction bases left unmatched: 4. The CDR3 contains 15 residues. The CDR3 DNA sequence: TGTGCCAGCAGTTTAGGGACAGGGCGAGCAGATACGCAGTATTTT. Its translation: CASSLGTGRADTQYF.

This clonotype has a handful of counts. DNA of the CDR3: TGTGCCAGCAGTTGGACTAGCGGGGCCCGTGAGACCCAGTACTTC. It translates to CASSWTSGARETQYF. V and J are TRBV5-8 and TRBJ2-5; 12 bases agree with TRBD2. V lost 5 bases to trimming and J lost 5 bases; unmatched junction nucleotides: 7. The germline CDR1 and CDR2 sequences are SGHTS and YDEGEE. The CDR3 is 15 amino acids.

This clonotype occurred many times. The chain joins TRBV7-8 to TRBJ1-2; 9 nucleotides line up with TRBD1. Trimming at V came to 1 base and at J to 0 bases, leaving 6 bases not matched to a gene. The CDR3 has 17 amino acids. The germline V gene encodes CDR1 SGHVS and CDR2 FQNEAQ. In DNA, the CDR3 is TGTGCCAGCAGCTTAGATTTTGGGACAGGGTCTAACTATGGCTACACCTTC. As protein: CASSLDFGTGSNYGYTF.

The chain carries TRBV6-2 or TRBV6-3 and TRBJ2-3; the match to TRBD2 covers 7 bases. Germline V CDR1 and CDR2: MNHEY, SVGEGT. The CDR3 length is 13 residues. With 2 bases clipped from V and 9 bases from J, the junction kept 5 bases outside the gene matches. The CDR3 is CASSYVGGRTQYF. For the CDR3, the DNA is TGTGCCAGCAGTTACGTGGGGGGGAGAACGCAGTATTTT.

The gene calls are TRBV12-3 or TRBV12-4 and TRBJ2-5; 9 bases are shared with TRBD2. The CDR3 is made up of 13 amino acids. Trimming at V came to 7 bases and at J to 11 bases, leaving 11 bases not matched to a gene. The CDR3 reads CASTRDSGSGQYF. The CDR3 coding sequence is TGTGCCAGCACCCGGGATAGCGGGAGTGGGCAGTACTTC.

This clonotype was seen only a few times. The chain recombines TRBV24-1 with TRBJ2-1; D gene uncertain. The ends were cut back, 1 base at V and 5 bases at J, with 2 bases in the middle. This CDR3 is 12 amino acids long. Per germline, CDR1 KGHDR and CDR2 SFDVKD. CDR3 region: CATSDFNNEQFF. CDR3 nucleotides: TGTGCCACCAGTGATTTCAACAATGAGCAGTTCTTC.

V usage is TRBV28 and J usage is TRBJ2-1, with D unclear. In germline, CDR1 is MDHEN, CDR2 SYDVKM. V lost 6 bases and J 8 bases, leaving 11 bases between the germline ends. The CDR3 runs 12 residues. CDR3 in DNA: TGTGCCAGCAGCCTCTTGACCCATGAGCAGTTCTTC. This codes for CASSLLTHEQFF.

This clonotype showed up just a few times. V is TRBV27 and J is TRBJ2-7; 7 bases are a match to TRBD2. Losses at the gene ends were 3 bases for V and 2 bases for J; bases not matched to a gene: 4. This CDR3 comprises 14 residues. The germline V gene has CDR1 MNHEY and CDR2 SMNVEV (reference sequence). The CDR3 DNA reads TGTGCCAGCAGTTTTAGGGAGGGGACCTACGAGCAGTACTTC. Its translation is CASSFREGTYEQYF.

With respect to this clonotype: This may be a read error, as it is one base from a much larger clone. The J gene is TRBJ2-7, the V gene TRBV7-2; possibly TRBD2 for D (7 bases). The tail of the sequence fits TRBJ2-5 better, so the J call may be wrong. CDR1 is SGHTA, CDR2 FQGNSA, per germline. The CDR3 extends over 16 amino acids. For the CDR3, the DNA is TGTGCCAGCAGCTTAGTCAGGGGCGGGGGTCGAGAGACCCAGTACTTC. Translation: CASSLVRGGGRETQYF.